The T cell receptor beta chain under discussion was sequenced for a study of T cell changes during pregnancy in multiple sclerosis. CDR3 length: 14 amino acids. Losses at the gene ends were 3 bases for V and 4 bases for J; bases not matched to a gene: 2. The germline V gene encodes CDR1 LNHDA and CDR2 SQIVND (reference sequence). Libraries were prepared by immunoSEQ multiplex PCR; TCRdb keeps only in-frame clonotypes and omits some of them. The sample gives tens of thousands of clones, 90% of which show up once; more than 2% is in the top ten. Sequencing used peripheral blood, obtained in the first trimester of pregnancy. This TCR came from a female donor in good health, enrolled as a control in a pregnancy study. This sequence joins TRBV19 and TRBJ2-1; 8 bases match TRBD2. The CDR3 region is CASSMGTSYNEQFF. Here the CDR3 DNA reads TGTGCCAGTAGTATGGGGACTAGTTACAATGAGCAGTTCTTC.